These T cell receptor beta chains were read from a single sample in a study of a mutant IDH1 vaccine in newly diagnosed glioma. Their recognized antigens are unknown. TCRdb's table, derived via immunoSEQ multiplex PCR, lists solely in-frame clones and lacks some. The sample shows tens of thousands of clones, approximately 80% of them seen only once. The sample was PBMCs, taken from a glioma patient whose treatment included an IDH1 peptide vaccine. These receptors were obtained from a woman younger than 30 with glioma. Some clones in this sample may be carry-over from other donors' samples. CDR3s leave out the opening cysteine and the closing phenylalanine or tryptophan.

cdr3_aa: ASSEPRLSAEQY
v_call: TRBV6-1

cdr3_aa: ASSPIWGVGEKLF
v_call: TRBV7-6

cdr3_aa: ASSVTGPVNEQF
v_call: TRBV2

cdr3_aa: ASSQDLGGSYEQY
v_call: TRBV14

cdr3_aa: ASSFYLRSGNTIY
v_call: TRBV5-6

cdr3_aa: ASSALTPQERYEQY
v_call: TRBV11-2

cdr3_aa: ASSLNRAGGMSEAF
v_call: TRBV7-6

cdr3_aa: ASSLAASSGRYEQY
v_call: TRBV5-1

cdr3_aa: ASSLMNTGELF
v_call: TRBV5-1

cdr3_aa: ASSYLGSRQETQY
v_call: TRBV6-6

cdr3_aa: SDLGGHRETQY
v_call: TRBV29-1

cdr3_aa: ASSQGIDTEAF
v_call: TRBV5-1

cdr3_aa: ASSVGLAGQF
v_call: TRBV5-1

cdr3_aa: ASSLVGREQY
v_call: TRBV5-6

cdr3_aa: AISESELQRQPQH
v_call: TRBV10-3

cdr3_aa: ASSARPTNEKLF
v_call: TRBV9

cdr3_aa: ASSPRRDYEQY
v_call: TRBV18

cdr3_aa: SAQWTAREF
v_call: TRBV20-1

cdr3_aa: ASSFGPMVMNTEAF
v_call: TRBV5-6

cdr3_aa: ASRADDTEAF
v_call: TRBV5-1